Listed here are 30 T cell receptor beta chains from one sample, sequenced in a study of blood T cell repertoires in COVID-19. Sequenced by immunoSEQ multiplex PCR; TCRdb stores in-frame clones only, minus some. The sample records 55,000 to 95,000 clones, 81% being singletons. What was sequenced was peripheral blood. These receptors were taken from a woman in her 70s with acute or convalescent COVID-19.

The rearrangement uses TRBV7-9 and TRBJ1-1; D remains ambiguous. V was cut by 4 bases and J by 0 bases, with 15 bases left in between. Germline V gives CDR1 SEHNR, CDR2 FQNEAQ (reference sequence). The CDR3 consists of 16 residues. The CDR3 protein is CASSSTLGRVNTEAFF. Written as DNA, the CDR3 is TGTGCCAGCAGCTCAACTCTTGGGAGAGTGAACACTGAAGCTTTCTTT.

The V call is TRBV7-9, the J call TRBJ1-5, with TRBD1 identical over 12 bases. The V gene end was trimmed by 3 bases and the J gene end by 6 bases; junction bases not matched to a gene: 9. Germline-derived CDR1 and CDR2 are SEHNR and FQNEAQ (reference sequence). The CDR3 is 17 residues long. The DNA of the CDR3 is TGTGCCAGCAGCTTGGGGTGGGGACAGGGGGCCGTTCAGCCCCAGCATTTT. Its protein is CASSLGWGQGAVQPQHF.

The V and J genes are TRBV27 and TRBJ1-2, with 7 nucleotides matching TRBD1. This CDR3 region has 13 residues. The ends lost 6 bases at V and 5 bases at J; junction bases unmatched: 6. The V gene's germline CDR1 is MNHEY and CDR2 SMNVEV (reference sequence). The CDR3 DNA follows: TGTGCCAGCAGCCCGGGACAGTATTATGGCTACACCTTC. Its translation is CASSPGQYYGYTF.

The V call is TRBV24-1, the J call TRBJ2-7; 7 bases fit TRBD2. J lost 4 bases, V lost 3 bases, and 2 bases had no gene match. The CDR3 has 13 residues. Germline V gene sequence: CDR1 KGHDR, CDR2 SFDVKD. The CDR3 is CATSDPGGYEQYF. CDR3 DNA: TGTGCCACCAGTGATCCCGGGGGGTACGAGCAGTACTTC.

This clone was picked up a small number of times. The chain combines TRBV19 with TRBJ2-7, with 10 bases lining up with TRBD2. Trimming cost V 6 bases and J 7 bases; bases outside gene matches: 12. The CDR3 runs to 15 residues. Germline V gene lookup returns CDR1 LNHDA and CDR2 SQIVND (reference sequence). The CDR3 DNA follows: TGTGCCAGTAGCCGGAGGACTAGCGGAGCTGAAGAGCAGTACTTC. This gives the protein CASSRRTSGAEEQYF.

This clone was seen only once. The J gene is TRBJ2-7, the V gene TRBV5-1; 8 bases align to TRBD2. Germline trimming cut 0 bases from V and 2 bases from J; bases unmatched to any gene: 4. Germline V CDR1 and CDR2: SGHRS, YFSETQ. The CDR3 contains 15 residues. The CDR3 bases are TGCGCCAGCAGCTTGGTAACGGGACTAGCCTACGAGCAGTACTTC. As protein: CASSLVTGLAYEQYF.

The rearrangement uses TRBV5-1 and TRBJ2-3, with 10 bases lining up with TRBD2. Germline V gene lookup returns CDR1 SGHRS and CDR2 YFSETQ. V shed 2 bases, J shed 3 bases, and the junction held 6 bases outside the gene matches. CDR3 length: 16 amino acids. CDR3 amino acids: CASSLPSGRATDTQYF. CDR3 in DNA: TGCGCCAGCAGCTTACCTAGCGGGAGAGCAACAGATACGCAGTATTTT.

The J gene is TRBJ2-1, the V gene TRBV15; TRBD2 might be the D (6 bases). This CDR3 has 16 amino acids. Trimming took 2 bases from V and 3 from J, leaving 14 bases between them. Germline V gene sequence: CDR1 LNHNV, CDR2 YYDKDF (reference sequence). The CDR3 reads CATSRPRRAGYNEQFF. In nucleotides, the CDR3 is TGTGCCACCAGCAGACCTAGGAGGGCCGGCTACAATGAGCAGTTCTTC. Full variable domain (missing parts from reference TRBV15 and TRBJ2-1): DAMVIQNPRYQVTQFGKPVTLSCSQTLNHNVMYWYQQKSSQAPKLLFHYYDKDFNNEADTPDNFQSRRPNTSFCFLDIRSPGLGDTAMYLCATSRPRRAGYNEQFFGPGTRLTVL.

This clone was counted only a few times. This chain uses TRBV7-3 with TRBJ2-1; 7 bases are shared with TRBD2. This CDR3 spans 17 amino acids. V lost 1 base to trimming and J lost 0 bases; unmatched junction nucleotides: 6. The germline V gene has CDR1 SGHTA and CDR2 FQGTGA. CDR3 bases: TGTGCCAGCAGCTTAAGGGGTGGCGGGAGCTCCTACAATGAGCAGTTCTTC. Translation: CASSLRGGGSSYNEQFF.

The rearrangement uses TRBV18 and TRBJ2-1, with 8 bases matching TRBD2. Germline CDR1 and CDR2: KGHSH and LQKENI. There are 19 residues in the CDR3. V trimming: 0 bases; J trimming: 0 bases; junction bases outside the gene matches: 10. The CDR3 DNA sequence: TGTGCCAGCTCACCACCAGTGGAACTAGCGGCTAGCTCCTACAATGAGCAGTTCTTC. Protein product: CASSPPVELAASSYNEQFF.

This sequence joins TRBV4-2 and TRBJ2-7, with TRBD2 matching over 10 bases. Per germline, CDR1 LGHNA and CDR2 YNFKEQ. V trimming: 0 bases; J trimming: 7 bases; junction bases outside the gene matches: 15. The CDR3 runs 18 residues. CDR3 sequence reads: CASSQEARQREGRREQYF. CDR3 DNA sequence: TGTGCCAGCAGCCAAGAGGCTCGGCAGCGGGAGGGCCGACGGGAGCAGTACTTC.

V usage is TRBV5-1 and J usage is TRBJ2-2; D may be TRBD1 (5 bases). V shed 6 bases and J shed 1 base, with 10 bases lying between them. CDR1 and CDR2 from the germline V gene are SGHRS and YFSETQ. The CDR3 runs 14 residues. CDR3 bases: TGCGCCAGCATGAGCCAGGGGAACACCGGGGAGCTGTTTTTT. The encoded protein is CASMSQGNTGELFF.

The V and J genes are TRBV5-4 and TRBJ2-7, with 11 positions matching TRBD2. The germline CDR1 and CDR2 sequences are SGHNT and YYREEE (reference sequence). This CDR3 has 14 amino acids. J was trimmed by 4 bases and V by 4 bases; bases with no gene match: 4. The CDR3 loop is CASSQTSGEYEQYF. CDR3 DNA: TGTGCCAGCAGCCAGACTAGCGGGGAGTACGAGCAGTACTTC.

The rearrangement uses TRBV6-5 and TRBJ1-1, with D unclear. The V end lost 0 bases, the J end lost 1 base, and 9 bases lay between the germline ends. CDR3 length: 15 residues. The germline V gene has CDR1 MNHEY and CDR2 SVGAGI. The CDR3 loop is CASSYSILGNTEAFF. The CDR3 coding sequence is TGTGCCAGCAGTTACTCAATCCTCGGGAACACTGAAGCTTTCTTT.

The rearrangement joins TRBV28 to TRBJ1-1; 7 bases map to TRBD1. Looked up from germline, CDR1 is MDHEN and CDR2 is SYDVKM. J gave up 5 bases and V 6 bases, and 6 bases lay outside the gene matches. This CDR3 is built from 13 residues. In DNA, the CDR3 is TGTGCCAGCAGGTCCCCAGGGGGGACTGAAGCTTTCTTT. It specifies CASRSPGGTEAFF. Full variable domain (missing parts from reference TRBV28 and TRBJ1-1): DVKVTQSSRYLVKRTGEKVFLECVQDMDHENMFWYRQDPGLGLRLIYFSYDVKMKEKGDIPEGYSVSREKKERFSLILESASTNQTSMYLCASRSPGGTEAFFGQGTRLTVV.

The chain is built from TRBV24-1 and TRBJ2-7; 8 bases align to TRBD1. The ends lost 4 bases at V and 2 bases at J; junction bases unmatched: 12. Germline CDR1 reads KGHDR; CDR2 reads SFDVKD. The CDR3 is made up of 17 amino acids. Here the CDR3 reads CATSESFRDRNPYEQYF. The CDR3 bases are TGTGCCACCAGTGAAAGCTTCCGGGACAGGAACCCCTACGAGCAGTACTTC.

The chain uses TRBV27 and TRBJ1-2, with D unclear. Germline V gives CDR1 MNHEY, CDR2 SMNVEV (reference sequence). This CDR3 spans 14 amino acids. V lost 0 bases and J 1 base, leaving 6 bases between the germline ends. CDR3 coding DNA: TGTGCCAGCAGTTTATCCCCTAGTAACTATGGCTACACCTTC. Protein sequence: CASSLSPSNYGYTF.

The chain uses TRBV19 and TRBJ2-3; 10 bases line up with TRBD1. CDR3 length: 14 amino acids. CDR1 is LNHDA, CDR2 SQIVND, per germline (reference sequence). Trimming at V came to 5 bases and at J to 7 bases, leaving 6 bases not matched to a gene. The CDR3 region is CASSVTGGSNTQYF. The CDR3 nucleotides are TGTGCCAGTAGTGTGACAGGGGGCAGTAATACGCAGTATTTT.

The chain recombines TRBV28 with TRBJ2-1; TRBD2 agrees at 9 bases. The V and J ends lost 3 bases and 4 bases, in that order; junction bases with no gene match: 4. The CDR3 totals 15 residues. The germline gives CDR1 MDHEN, CDR2 SYDVKM. The CDR3 DNA sequence: TGTGCCAGCAGTTTGGCCAGCGGGGGGTACAATGAGCAGTTCTTC. Translated, it gives CASSLASGGYNEQFF. The full variable domain, completed using reference TRBV28 and TRBJ2-1, is DVKVTQSSRYLVKRTGEKVFLECVQDMDHENMFWYRQDPGLGLRLIYFSYDVKMKEKGDIPEGYSVSREKKERFSLILESASTNQTSMYLCASSLASGGYNEQFFGPGTRLTVL.

The genes are TRBV19 and TRBJ2-2, with TRBD1 matching over 7 bases. J gave up 0 bases and V 7 bases, and 2 bases lay outside the gene matches. Germline V gives CDR1 LNHDA, CDR2 SQIVND (reference sequence). CDR3 size: 14 residues. In nucleotides, the CDR3 is TGTGCCAGTAAGACAGGGACGAACACCGGGGAGCTGTTTTTT. This codes for CASKTGTNTGELFF.

V is TRBV5-6 and J is TRBJ2-3; 11 positions agree with TRBD1. The CDR3 spans 16 residues. Germline-derived CDR1 and CDR2 are SGHDT and YYEEEE. J was trimmed by 0 bases and V by 3 bases; bases with no gene match: 3. In DNA, the CDR3 is TGTGCCAGCAGCTACGGGACAGGGGGGAGCACAGATACGCAGTATTTT. Translation gives CASSYGTGGSTDTQYF. Drawing the rest from reference TRBV5-6 and TRBJ2-3, the complete variable domain is DAGVTQSPTHLIKTRGQQVTLRCSPKSGHDTVSWYQQALGQGPQFIFQYYEEEERQRGNFPDRFSGHQFPNYSSELNVNALLLGDSALYLCASSYGTGGSTDTQYFGPGTRLTVL.

This rearrangement joins TRBV4-1 to TRBJ1-2; 7 bases fit TRBD1. Germline lookup yields CDR1 MGHRA and CDR2 YSYEKL. Unmatched junction bases numbered 3, after V lost 2 bases and J lost 6 bases. The CDR3 totals 13 residues. This CDR3 reads CASSQQTGDGYTF. The CDR3 nucleotides read TGCGCCAGCAGCCAACAAACAGGGGATGGCTACACCTTC.

This clone was observed a handful of times. The gene calls are TRBV19 and TRBJ1-5; perhaps TRBD1 as D (5 bases). V lost 10 bases, J lost 15 bases, and 16 bases lay in between. CDR1 and CDR2 from the germline V gene are LNHDA and SQIVND (reference sequence). The CDR3 runs 10 residues. The CDR3 region has the DNA TGTGCCACCGAGGACAAGCAGCGGCATTTT. It is translated as CATEDKQRHF.

The chain is built from TRBV19 and TRBJ2-3, with 9 bases aligning to TRBD1. Germline CDR1 is LNHDA and CDR2 is SQIVND (reference sequence). The CDR3 spans 14 residues. The V segment lost 4 bases and the J segment 4 bases; nucleotides outside the gene matches: 3. The CDR3 protein is CASSNRQGADTQYF. CDR3 nucleotide sequence: TGTGCCAGTAGTAATCGACAGGGGGCAGATACGCAGTATTTT.

The sample holds a few counts of this clone. V usage is TRBV7-6 and J usage is TRBJ1-5; D perhaps matches TRBD1 (6 bases). Germline-derived CDR1 and CDR2 are SGHVS and FNYEAQ. The CDR3 covers 17 residues. Trimming shortened V by 2 bases and J by 5 bases, and 19 bases separated the two germline ends. The CDR3 spells CASSLTPDRNHDQPQHF. CDR3 coding DNA: TGTGCCAGCAGCTTAACCCCCGACAGGAACCACGATCAGCCCCAGCATTTT.

This clone has just a few counts. This chain links TRBV5-1 with TRBJ1-3, with a weak D call TRBD1 (6 bases). Between the trimmed V and J ends, which lost 0 bases and 1 base, there was a span of 17 bases. Per the germline V gene, CDR1 is SGHRS and CDR2 is YFSETQ. This CDR3 has 18 residues. The chain's CDR3 is CASSLEGRGRSSGNTIYF. CDR3 coding DNA: TGCGCCAGCAGCTTGGAGGGCAGGGGACGTAGTTCTGGAAACACCATATATTTT. Full variable domain (missing parts from reference TRBV5-1 and TRBJ1-3): KAGVTQTPRYLIKTRGQQVTLSCSPISGHRSVSWYQQTPGQGLQFLFEYFSETQRNKGNFPGRFSGRQFSNSRSEMNVSTLELGDSALYLCASSLEGRGRSSGNTIYFGEGSWLTVV.

The V gene is TRBV2, the J gene TRBJ2-7; 9 bases are shared with TRBD1. The CDR3 has 14 residues. With 6 bases clipped from V and 2 bases from J, the junction kept 5 bases outside the gene matches. The germline CDR1 and CDR2 sequences are SNHLY and FYNNEI. The CDR3 loop reads CASRTGGTPYEQYF. CDR3 sequence (DNA): TGTGCCAGCAGGACAGGGGGGACCCCCTACGAGCAGTACTTC.

The chain combines TRBV29-1 with TRBJ1-3; 7 bases match TRBD1. V gave up 6 bases and J gave up 3 bases; unmatched junction bases: 5. CDR1 is SQVTM, CDR2 ANQGSEA, per germline. CDR3 length equals 13 residues. For the CDR3, the DNA is TGCAGCGTGCAACAGGGGTATGGAAACACCATATATTTT. It specifies CSVQQGYGNTIYF.

V usage is TRBV28 and J usage is TRBJ1-4; possibly TRBD1 for D (5 bases). Germline V gives CDR1 MDHEN, CDR2 SYDVKM. The CDR3 is made up of 13 amino acids. V lost 8 bases, J lost 10 bases, and 17 bases lay in between. CDR3 loop: CASGAGTLGKLFF. As DNA, the CDR3 is TGTGCCAGCGGAGCCGGGACTTTGGGAAAACTGTTTTTT.

The chain has TRBV7-8 and TRBJ1-4, with D unclear. The CDR3 sequence is 12 residues long. V lost 5 bases and J 6 bases, leaving 7 bases between the germline ends. Germline CDR1 and CDR2: SGHVS and FQNEAQ. CDR3 region: CASSPRDEKLFF. CDR3 sequence (DNA): TGTGCCAGCAGCCCTCGAGATGAAAAACTGTTTTTT.